These 32 T cell receptor beta chains came from one sample sequenced in a study of blood T cell repertoires in COVID-19. The protocol was immunoSEQ multiplex PCR, while the TCRdb copy is restricted to in-frame clones and leaves out a portion. The sample has fewer than 250,000 clones, 83% seen once; the top ten hold around 5.9%. The sequencing sample was made of peripheral blood. Receptor source: a human donor in a cohort sampled during active COVID-19.

This chain joins TRBV7-6 and TRBJ1-1; a possible D gene is TRBD1 (6 bases). Germline-derived CDR1 and CDR2 are SGHVS and FNYEAQ. This CDR3 has 15 amino acids. The germline V and J ends were trimmed by 1 base and 1 base, with 10 bases remaining between them. The CDR3 coding sequence is TGTGCCAGCAGCTTAGGCGGGGGCGGGAACACTGAAGCTTTCTTT. The encoded protein is CASSLGGGGNTEAFF.

There are a few counts of this clone. The chain recombines TRBV3-1 (or the pseudogene TRBV3-2) with TRBJ1-6; possible D gene TRBD1, 6 bases. V was pared by 4 bases and J by 7 bases, with 14 bases between. The V gene's germline CDR1 is LGHDT and CDR2 YNNKEL (reference sequence). The CDR3 consists of 15 residues. This CDR3 is CASSPQQGSNSPLHF. For the CDR3, the DNA is TGTGCCAGCAGCCCGCAACAGGGTAGCAATTCACCCCTCCACTTT.

This chain joins TRBV7-9 and TRBJ2-5; 10 nucleotides match TRBD2. CDR1 and CDR2 (germline): SEHNR, FQNEAQ (reference sequence). The CDR3 runs 16 residues. The V segment lost 7 bases and the J segment 5 bases; nucleotides outside the gene matches: 13. CDR3 DNA: TGTGCCAGCACGAGGCGAGCGGGGGGGCCCGCGGAGACCCAGTACTTC. Translated, it gives CASTRRAGGPAETQYF.

The sample holds one count of this clone. Additional DNA sequences in this sample encode the identical CDR3. The chain is built from TRBV19 and TRBJ1-5; the match to TRBD1 covers 10 bases. Germline V CDR1 and CDR2: LNHDA, SQIVND (reference sequence). Trimming removed 7 bases from V and 2 bases from J; junction bases left unmatched: 2. This CDR3 region has 14 residues. In DNA, the CDR3 is TGTGCCAGTACCGGGACAGGGGGCAATCAGCCCCAGCATTTT. Translated, it gives CASTGTGGNQPQHF. The full variable domain, its missing parts supplied by reference TRBV19 and TRBJ1-5, is DGGITQSPKYLFRKEGQNVTLSCEQNLNHDAMYWYRQDPGQGLRLIYYSQIVNDFQKGDIAEGYSVSREKKESFPLTVTSAQKNPTAFYLCASTGTGGNQPQHFGDGTRLSIL.

The chain is built from TRBV7-9 and TRBJ2-2, with 9 bases identical to TRBD2. There are 15 residues in the CDR3. V shed 6 bases and J 2 bases; nucleotides not matched to a gene: 4. Germline loops: CDR1 SEHNR, CDR2 FQNEAQ (reference sequence). This chain's CDR3 is CASSSSGINTGELFF. DNA for the CDR3: TGTGCCAGCAGTTCTAGCGGGATTAACACCGGGGAGCTGTTTTTT.

CDR3: CASSLGTETDTQYF. For the CDR3, the DNA is TGTGCCAGCTCACTAGGGACAGAAACAGATACGCAGTATTTT. The rearrangement joins TRBV18 to TRBJ2-3; 7 nucleotides line up with TRBD1. Germline values: CDR1 KGHSH, CDR2 LQKENI. The V gene end was trimmed by 4 bases and the J gene end by 3 bases; junction bases not matched to a gene: 4. The CDR3 is 14 amino acids.

The rearrangement links TRBV19 to TRBJ1-2; D is uncertain. V lost 0 bases and J lost 6, with 8 bases in between. CDR1 is LNHDA and CDR2 is SQIVND in the germline V gene (reference sequence). The CDR3 is made up of 13 amino acids. Written as DNA, the CDR3 is TGTGCCAGTAGTATAGACCGGGGAAATGGCTACACCTTC. Amino acid sequence: CASSIDRGNGYTF.

This clone was recorded many times. One end of the junction does not line up with germline, which may come from a read error. The chain couples TRBV7-7 to TRBJ2-5, with D possibly TRBD2 on 5 matching bases. Germline CDR1 reads SSHAT; CDR2 reads FNYEAQ (reference sequence). The CDR3 totals 15 residues. The CDR3 nucleotides are TGTGCTAGCAGCAAGAATTCCGGGATCCAAGAGACCCAGTACTTC. Translation gives CASSKNSGIQETQYF.

The chain uses TRBV24-1 and TRBJ2-1, with 8 bases identical to TRBD2. The ends lost 9 bases at V and 1 base at J; junction bases unmatched: 4. The CDR3 runs 14 residues. Germline-derived CDR1 and CDR2 are KGHDR and SFDVKD. The CDR3 nucleotides read TGTGCCACCTGCGCGGGAGGATCCTACAATGAGCAGTTCTTC. This translates into CATCAGGSYNEQFF.

The chain couples TRBV5-1 to TRBJ2-2; TRBD2 matches 9 bases. V shed 2 bases and J 5 bases; nucleotides not matched to a gene: 4. Germline V gene lookup returns CDR1 SGHRS and CDR2 YFSETQ. CDR3 length equals 15 residues. CDR3 DNA sequence: TGCGCCAGCAGCTTTGCGGGGGGGCAAACCGGGGAGCTGTTTTTT. Translated: CASSFAGGQTGELFF. Based on the CDR3 plus reference TRBV5-1 and TRBJ2-2, the full variable domain is KAGVTQTPRYLIKTRGQQVTLSCSPISGHRSVSWYQQTPGQGLQFLFEYFSETQRNKGNFPGRFSGRQFSNSRSEMNVSTLELGDSALYLCASSFAGGQTGELFFGEGSRLTVL.

The J gene is TRBJ2-1, the V gene TRBV9; TRBD2 matches 8 bases. The CDR3 sequence is 16 residues long. V gave up 0 bases and J gave up 5 bases; unmatched junction bases: 7. The germline CDR1 and CDR2 sequences are SGDLS and YYNGEE. CDR3 DNA sequence: TGTGCCAGCAGCGTAGCGGGGGGGGCTTCAAACAATGAGCAGTTCTTC. Translating it yields CASSVAGGASNNEQFF.

The rearrangement joins TRBV2 to TRBJ2-2, with a weak D call TRBD1 (6 bases). Germline V gene sequence: CDR1 SNHLY, CDR2 FYNNEI. The CDR3 is 13 amino acids. Deletions cut 2 bases from V and 5 bases from J, with 6 bases between. This CDR3 is CASSEQGTGELFF. CDR3 nucleotide sequence: TGTGCCAGCAGTGAACAGGGGACCGGGGAGCTGTTTTTT.

V and J are TRBV7-2 and TRBJ1-5; D might be TRBD1 (6 bases). Per germline, CDR1 SGHTA and CDR2 FQGNSA. The CDR3 consists of 15 residues. Trimming removed 0 bases from V and 6 bases from J, with 12 bases in between. The CDR3 DNA follows: TGTGCCAGCAGCTTAGCCTCGGGCAGGGGTCAGCCCCAGCATTTT. Protein: CASSLASGRGQPQHF.

V gene TRBV20-1 combines with J gene TRBJ2-4; 7 bases line up with TRBD2. The CDR3 length is 15 residues. Germline loops: CDR1 DFQATT, CDR2 SNEGSKA (reference sequence). With V trimmed by 3 bases and J by 9 bases, 14 bases remained unmatched. CDR3 in DNA: TGCAGTGCTAGTGGGGGGGAGGGCGTCGTCGGCATTCAGTACTTC. The encoded protein is CSASGGEGVVGIQYF.

The chain couples TRBV7-3 to TRBJ2-1, with D unclear. The CDR3 runs 15 residues. With 4 bases removed from V and 6 bases from J, the gap between germline ends came to 16 bases. Germline values: CDR1 SGHTA, CDR2 FQGTGA. This chain's CDR3 is CASSSLGTRSNEQFF. In DNA form, the CDR3 reads TGTGCCAGCAGCTCGCTGGGCACAAGAAGCAATGAGCAGTTCTTC.

CDR3 in amino acids: CSGRDRGHTEAFF. CDR3 coding DNA: TGCAGCGGCAGGGACAGGGGGCATACTGAAGCTTTCTTT. This sequence joins TRBV29-1 and TRBJ1-1, with 12 bases that match TRBD1. Trimming took 7 bases from V and 5 from J; bases not matched to a gene: 5. CDR3 length: 13 amino acids. From germline, CDR1 is SQVTM and CDR2 ANQGSEA. The full variable domain, rest sourced from reference TRBV29-1 and TRBJ1-1, is SAVISQKPSRDICQRGTSLTIQCQVDSQVTMMFWYRQQPGQSLTLIATANQGSEATYESGFVIDKFPISRPNLTFSTLTVSNMSPEDSSIYLCSGRDRGHTEAFFGQGTRLTVV.

The V call is TRBV5-5, the J call TRBJ1-6; D might be TRBD1 (5 bases). Germline lookup yields CDR1 SGHKS and CDR2 YYEKEE (reference sequence). There are 16 residues in the CDR3. Trimming left V 2 bases short and J 9 bases short, with 18 bases between. CDR3 sequence reads: CASSFLPDRRASPLHF. The CDR3 bases are TGTGCCAGCAGCTTTCTACCAGACAGAAGAGCTTCACCCCTCCACTTT.

The rearrangement joins TRBV29-1 to TRBJ1-1, with 7 bases that match TRBD1. CDR3 length equals 12 residues. Germline CDR1 reads SQVTM; CDR2 reads ANQGSEA. V lost 5 bases to trimming and J lost 5 bases; unmatched junction nucleotides: 5. CDR3 amino acids: CSVSGGWTEAFF. The CDR3 DNA sequence: TGCAGCGTTTCAGGGGGATGGACTGAAGCTTTCTTT.

In this sample, this clone turned up a few times. V is TRBV18 and J is TRBJ1-3; D is ambiguous. Deletions cut 2 bases from V and 3 bases from J, with 11 bases between. The CDR3 has 15 amino acids. Germline V gene lookup returns CDR1 KGHSH and CDR2 LQKENI. CDR3 region: CASSPIIGVGNTIYF. The DNA of the CDR3 is TGTGCCAGCTCACCAATAATCGGGGTTGGAAACACCATATATTTT.

V usage is TRBV13 and J usage is TRBJ2-1; TRBD2 matches 10 bases. Unmatched junction bases numbered 20, after V lost 5 bases and J lost 1 base. Germline assignment: CDR1 PRHDT and CDR2 FYEKMQ (reference sequence). The length of the CDR3 is 21 residues. DNA of the CDR3: TGTGCCAGCAGCCTCCTTTATCTTCTAGCGGGAGTACCACTTTCCTACAATGAGCAGTTCTTC. This sequence encodes CASSLLYLLAGVPLSYNEQFF. Supplemented by reference TRBV13 and TRBJ2-1, the full variable domain reads AAGVIQSPRHLIKEKRETATLKCYPIPRHDTVYWYQQGPGQDPQFLISFYEKMQSDKGSIPDRFSAQQFSDYHSELNMSSLELGDSALYFCASSLLYLLAGVPLSYNEQFFGPGTRLTVL.

This chain uses TRBV7-2 with TRBJ1-3; 7 bases fit TRBD1. CDR1 and CDR2 from the germline V gene are SGHTA and FQGNSA. The CDR3 length is 13 residues. The V gene end was trimmed by 3 bases and the J gene end by 6 bases; junction bases not matched to a gene: 2. The CDR3 here is CASSFDRENTIYF. The CDR3 DNA is TGTGCCAGCAGCTTTGACAGGGAAAACACCATATATTTT. The full variable domain, completed using reference TRBV7-2 and TRBJ1-3, is GAGVSQSPSNKVTEKGKDVELRCDPISGHTALYWYRQSLGQGLEFLIYFQGNSAPDKSGLPSDRFSAERTGGSVSTLTIQRTQQEDSAVYLCASSFDRENTIYFGEGSWLTVV.

The chain carries TRBV7-2 and TRBJ1-2; 11 nucleotides line up with TRBD1. V was pared by 6 bases and J by 4 bases, with 7 bases of the junction left unmatched. The CDR3 loop spans 15 amino acids. Germline lookup yields CDR1 SGHTA and CDR2 FQGNSA. The CDR3 nucleotides read TGTGCCAGCAGTCGTCCCGGGACAGGGGGCTATGGCTACACCTTC. Encoded protein: CASSRPGTGGYGYTF.

The V and J genes are TRBV2 and TRBJ1-5; TRBD1 might be the D (5 bases). CDR1 is SNHLY, CDR2 FYNNEI, per germline. This CDR3 is built from 14 residues. V gave up 4 bases and J gave up 6 bases, with 13 bases separating them. DNA for the CDR3: TGTGCCAGCAGTGGGTCCCCTAGGGGTCAGCCCCAGCATTTT. It translates to CASSGSPRGQPQHF. Drawing the rest from reference TRBV2 and TRBJ1-5, the complete variable domain is EPEVTQTPSHQVTQMGQEVILRCVPISNHLYFYWYRQILGQKVEFLVSFYNNEISEKSEIFDDQFSVERPDGSNFTLKIRSTKLEDSAMYFCASSGSPRGQPQHFGDGTRLSIL.

This rearrangement joins TRBV7-8 to TRBJ2-2, with D perhaps matching TRBD2 (6 bases). Germline CDR1 is SGHVS and CDR2 is FQNEAQ. This CDR3 is built from 15 residues. The V end was cut by 0 bases, the J end by 3 bases, with 8 bases between. Here the CDR3 DNA reads TGTGCCAGCAGCTTAGCGGGGGAGGACACCGGGGAGCTGTTTTTT. Encoded protein: CASSLAGEDTGELFF.

This chain connects TRBV28 to TRBJ1-1; 7 nucleotides agree with TRBD1. V shed 2 bases and J 1 base; nucleotides not matched to a gene: 4. The germline V gene encodes CDR1 MDHEN and CDR2 SYDVKM. The CDR3 has 15 residues. In nucleotides, the CDR3 is TGTGCCAGCAGTTTAGAGGGGGCAAGGAACACTGAAGCTTTCTTT. Its translation: CASSLEGARNTEAFF.

This chain links TRBV27 with TRBJ1-1, with no clear D. The CDR3 contains 14 residues. CDR1 and CDR2 (germline): MNHEY, SMNVEV (reference sequence). V was shortened by 0 bases and J by 10 bases, with 15 bases between the two germline ends. Here the CDR3 reads CASSLSGRVIGAFF. CDR3 bases: TGTGCCAGCAGTTTATCGGGGAGGGTAATTGGAGCTTTCTTT.

The CDR3 loop is CASSLGATGEVFF. CDR3 nucleotide sequence: TGTGCCAGCAGCTTAGGGGCGACAGGCGAGGTGTTTTTT. The chain has TRBV11-2 and TRBJ1-4; tentatively, D is TRBD1 (6 bases). CDR3 length equals 13 residues. Germline V lookup: CDR1 SGHAT, CDR2 FQNNGV. Trimming pared 1 base from V and 15 bases from J, leaving 15 bases between.

The V call is TRBV27, the J call TRBJ1-1; 8 bases are a match to TRBD1. The V and J ends lost 6 bases and 1 base, in that order; junction bases with no gene match: 4. CDR1 is MNHEY, CDR2 SMNVEV, per germline (reference sequence). This CDR3 has 14 amino acids. The CDR3 here is CASRWTGSNTEAFF. CDR3 in DNA: TGTGCCAGCAGGTGGACAGGGTCGAACACTGAAGCTTTCTTT.

The chain has TRBV5-1 and TRBJ2-5, with D uncertain. This CDR3 contains 14 residues. V dropped 4 bases and J dropped 5 bases, with 15 bases sitting between them. Germline CDR1 reads SGHRS; CDR2 reads YFSETQ. DNA for the CDR3: TGCGCCAGCAGCCTTGACCCGCGGTCGGAGACCCAGTACTTC. Translation: CASSLDPRSETQYF.

The chain couples TRBV5-5 to TRBJ2-2; D might be TRBD2 (5 bases). The CDR3 is made up of 17 amino acids. V lost 0 bases to trimming and J lost 2 bases, with 14 bases between them. Germline V lookup: CDR1 SGHKS, CDR2 YYEKEE (reference sequence). This CDR3 is CASSLAGPAVNTGELFF. The CDR3 region has the DNA TGTGCCAGCAGCTTGGCGGGTCCAGCGGTAAACACCGGGGAGCTGTTTTTT.

This clone was counted a single time. V and J are TRBV5-1 and TRBJ1-1, with D hard to call. V gave up 3 bases and J gave up 3 bases, with 9 bases separating them. The CDR3 covers 13 residues. Germline V gives CDR1 SGHRS, CDR2 YFSETQ. The CDR3 spells CASSSLGYTEAFF. CDR3 in DNA: TGCGCCAGCAGCTCCCTCGGTTACACTGAAGCTTTCTTT.

V and J are TRBV5-1 and TRBJ2-1; the D gene is possibly TRBD1 (5 bases). V was shortened by 0 bases and J by 5 bases, with 9 bases between the two germline ends. The germline CDR1 and CDR2 sequences are SGHRS and YFSETQ. This CDR3 has 14 amino acids. The CDR3: CASSLGQSNNEQFF. CDR3 DNA sequence: TGCGCCAGCAGCTTGGGACAGTCAAACAATGAGCAGTTCTTC.